This TCR beta chain came from a study of cytomegalovirus exposure and HLA in healthy donors (dated by TCRdb to about 2017). General notes on the study: The 670 or so repertoires of the first cohort and the roughly 120 validation repertoires were produced on the same platform, according to a later analysis. The study aimed to test whether cataloging public T cell receptors could reveal signatures of past pathogen exposure. High-throughput TCR immunosequencing, statistical association of individual TCRs with disease status, and machine learning were combined to predict cytomegalovirus infection status. In addition to the first cohort of about 650 subjects, a separate validation cohort of 130 or so different subjects was used. Study-level results and caveats: Most TCR sequences were observed very rarely across donors, whereas some public TCRs were present in many individuals. A later analysis had no HLA typing for the validation cohort, so co-occurrence there was scored across all 110 or so repertoires. Cytomegalovirus status was reported to be diagnosed by the classifier with high specificity and sensitivity in both the original and validation cohorts. The study gave a list of under 200 TCR beta chains associated with cytomegalovirus. According to the authors, the approach could potentially be generalized to other disease states and immunological phenotypes. In vitro tests confirmed that a few of the cytomegalovirus-associated TCR beta chains recognize cytomegalovirus antigens. In a later analysis, TCRs clustered in the first cohort were found to also tend to co-occur in the roughly 120 validation repertoires, with over 90% of cluster scores above 0.

Preparation of the library involved the immunoSEQ multiplex PCR assay. The paper's data handling went like this. To diagnose cytomegalovirus status from the catalog of TCR beta chain sequences, a statistical classification framework was built. Imported from immuneACCESS, the table was reduced by TCRdb to in-frame sequences with V and J called. These copies leave out some clones; in studies compared against another copy, an unresolved V gene accounts for under half, and the cause of the remainder is not known. V and J calls plus clone size are reproduced from that table; the DNA served to infer D and trimming. The sample contains 150,000 to 200,000 clones, just under 85% of them found a single time. Under 2.5% of the sample rests with the top ten. Separate from the approximately 730-subject first cohort, the validation cohort of about 120 subjects was the group to which the donors belonged. Notes on this clone: Its antigen target is currently unknown. Base qualities are not provided; no much larger clone lies one nucleotide away.

The CDR3 holds 15 amino acids from the cysteine to the phenylalanine. CDR3 DNA is the only sequence kept; it has 45 bases, read in frame from the first base. Via the germline V gene (reference sequence), CDR1 is LNHDA and CDR2 SQIVND. Clipping removes 4 bases from V and 1 base from J, with 4 as the unmatched junction base count. The sequence joins TRBV19 to TRBJ1-1, with 9 bases matching TRBD1. Sequences were obtained from PBMCs. The TCR sequence derives from a young man in good health and CMV-seropositive. The CDR3 region reads CASSTRTGANTEAFF. The DNA is TGTGCCAGTAGTACGAGGACAGGGGCGAACACTGAAGCTTTCTTT.